This T cell receptor (beta chain) was captured by sequencing in a study of T cell responses to AZD1222 COVID-19 vaccine (dated by TCRdb to 2020 to 2022). In terms of the full investigation: TCR sequencing covered over 230 trial participants: 200 to 220 given two doses of AZD1222 and 26 given two doses of MenACWY control vaccine. Trial participants were enrolled by age into 18-55, 56-69 and 70-plus year subgroups, with roughly 150, 30 and 60 TCR-sequenced participants respectively. The investigation overall reported the following: In the small 56-69-year group, the increase in depth fell short of significance, most likely because of low power. Conclusions about previously exposed vaccinees are limited, since just a handful of AZD1222 recipients were seropositive for SARS-CoV-2 at baseline. Nearly half of unique spike-specific TCRs reportedly recognized epitopes outside regions mutated in the B.1.351 and B.1.1.7 variants. No day 14 peak-response samples were available, so repertoires were characterized only after the peak T cell response. Spike-specific TCR breadth and depth rose significantly after two AZD1222 doses compared with day 0 and with MenACWY recipients. The vaccine-associated CD4 TCRs covered the entire spike protein, and the dominant responses fell in regions 160-218 and 743-854. Participants were mostly white British, with more females than males. The authors suggested clonal diversity may have been underestimated.

In the paper's terms, the time point label means: baseline before first vaccination. Vaccinee samples were obtained from the UK trials COV001 and COV002, which included a single-blind randomized controlled phase 2/3 trial of AZD1222 (ChAdOx1 nCoV-19) in healthy adults. For TCRbeta chain sequencing, PBMC samples from trial participants were taken at day 0 and at day 28 after the second dose. About this clone itself: The antigen it binds to is not known.

The CDR3, from cysteine to phenylalanine, totals 15 residues. Just the 45-base CDR3 DNA is kept, in frame starting at base 1. V has 3 bases trimmed and J has 2 bases trimmed; junction bases matching no gene number 6. CDR1 and CDR2 were assigned from the germline V gene (reference sequence) as SGHKS and YYEKEE. The CDR3 regions of human TCRbeta chains were analyzed by immunosequencing. The paper's data handling went like this. Repertoire TCRs were checked for matches against a reference library of SARS-CoV-2-specific TCRs that had been generated using the MIRA antigen-specificity platform. Breadth meant the fraction of unique TCRs that were SARS-CoV-2-associated, whereas depth meant the fraction of total T cells that were SARS-CoV-2-associated. Using the MIRA data, each spike-specific TCR was assigned both to the spike region to which the TCR was reactive and to a CD4 or CD8 class. Log10-transformed breadth and depth values were compared by one-way ANOVA with Sidak's multiple comparisons tests. The table was pulled from immuneACCESS by TCRdb, which kept in-frame rearrangements only. Such tables lose some clones; where checked, under half of the loss comes from unresolved V genes, and the rest has no known cause. V, J and clone size reflect that table, while D and trimming were determined from the DNA. The sample's table lists a count of about 140,000 clones. The ten largest clones represent over 2% of the sample.

The receptor chain draws on TRBV5-5 and TRBJ2-3; TRBD1 fits 7 bases in the junction. The sequence was obtained from an adult in good health. Specimen: peripheral blood. The nucleotide sequence reads as follows: TGTGCCAGCAGCTCAAGGGGGCACAACACAGATACGCAGTATTTT. It specifies CASSSRGHNTDTQYF.